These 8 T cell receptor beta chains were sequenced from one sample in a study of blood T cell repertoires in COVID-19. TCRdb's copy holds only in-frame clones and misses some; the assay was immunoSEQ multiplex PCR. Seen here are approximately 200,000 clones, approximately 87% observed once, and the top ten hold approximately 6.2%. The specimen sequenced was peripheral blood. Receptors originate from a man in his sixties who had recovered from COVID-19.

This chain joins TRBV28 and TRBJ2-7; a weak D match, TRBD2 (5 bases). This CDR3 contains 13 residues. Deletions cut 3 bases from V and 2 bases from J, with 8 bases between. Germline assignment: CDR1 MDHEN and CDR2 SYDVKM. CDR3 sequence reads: CASSFGGPYEQYF. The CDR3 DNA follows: TGTGCCAGCAGTTTCGGAGGACCCTACGAGCAGTACTTC.

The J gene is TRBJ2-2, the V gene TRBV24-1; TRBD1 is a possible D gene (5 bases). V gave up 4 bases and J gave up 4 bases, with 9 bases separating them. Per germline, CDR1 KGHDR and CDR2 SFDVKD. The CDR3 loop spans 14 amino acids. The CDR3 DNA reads TGTGCCACCAGTGACCGGACAATCACCGGGGAGCTGTTTTTT. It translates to CATSDRTITGELFF.

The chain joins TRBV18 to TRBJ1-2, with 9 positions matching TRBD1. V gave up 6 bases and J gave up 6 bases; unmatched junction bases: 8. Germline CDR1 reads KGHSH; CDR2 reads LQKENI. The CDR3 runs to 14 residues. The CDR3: CASSPGQGLHGYTF. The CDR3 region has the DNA TGTGCCAGCTCCCCCGGACAGGGGTTGCATGGCTACACCTTC. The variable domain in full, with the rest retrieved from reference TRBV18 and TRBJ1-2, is NAGVMQNPRHLVRRRGQEARLRCSPMKGHSHVYWYRQLPEEGLKFMVYLQKENIIDESGMPKERFSAEFPKEGPSILRIQQVVRGDSAAYFCASSPGQGLHGYTFGSGTRLTVV.

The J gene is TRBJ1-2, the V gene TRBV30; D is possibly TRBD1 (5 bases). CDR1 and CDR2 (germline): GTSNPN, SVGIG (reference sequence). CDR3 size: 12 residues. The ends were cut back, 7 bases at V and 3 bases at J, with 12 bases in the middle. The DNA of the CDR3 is TGTGCCTCTAAAGGGGATTACTATGGCTACACCTTC. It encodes CASKGDYYGYTF.

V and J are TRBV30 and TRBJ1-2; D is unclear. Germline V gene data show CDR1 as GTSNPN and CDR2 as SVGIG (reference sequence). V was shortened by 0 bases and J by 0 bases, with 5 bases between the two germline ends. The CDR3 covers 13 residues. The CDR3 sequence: CAWSVGANYGYTF. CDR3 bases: TGTGCCTGGAGTGTCGGGGCTAACTATGGCTACACCTTC.

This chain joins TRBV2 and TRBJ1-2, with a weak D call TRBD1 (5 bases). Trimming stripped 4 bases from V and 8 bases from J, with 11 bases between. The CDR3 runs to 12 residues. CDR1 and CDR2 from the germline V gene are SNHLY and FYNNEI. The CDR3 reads CASSGPGKGYTF. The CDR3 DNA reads TGTGCCAGCAGTGGGCCAGGGAAAGGCTACACCTTC.

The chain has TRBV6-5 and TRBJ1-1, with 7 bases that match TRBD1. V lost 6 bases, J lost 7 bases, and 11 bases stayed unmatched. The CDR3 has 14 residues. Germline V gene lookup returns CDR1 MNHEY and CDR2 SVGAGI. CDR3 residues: CASRPGTAGGEAFF. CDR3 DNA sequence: TGTGCCAGCAGGCCCGGGACAGCGGGCGGTGAAGCTTTCTTT.

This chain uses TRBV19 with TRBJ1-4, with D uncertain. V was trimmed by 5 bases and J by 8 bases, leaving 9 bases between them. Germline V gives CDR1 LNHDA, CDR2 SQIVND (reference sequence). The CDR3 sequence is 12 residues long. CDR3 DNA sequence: TGTGCCAGTAGTGGAGCGGGGGAAAAACTGTTTTTT. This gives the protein CASSGAGEKLFF.